The TCR beta chain described here comes from a study of T cell changes during pregnancy in multiple sclerosis. TCRdb's table, derived via immunoSEQ multiplex PCR, lists solely in-frame clones and lacks some. The sample has tens of thousands of clones; over 90% are singletons. The CDR3 extends over 15 amino acids. Germline V gene data show CDR1 as ENHRY and CDR2 as SYGVKD. The V and J ends lost 6 bases and 3 bases, in that order; junction bases with no gene match: 6. This clone was detected ten times or more. The chain joins TRBV10-3 to TRBJ2-2; TRBD1 matches 8 bases. The sequencing used CD8+ T cells from peripheral blood mononuclear cells, collected in the third trimester of pregnancy. This clonotype was sampled from a female donor with multiple sclerosis, enrolled in a pregnancy study. Written as DNA, the CDR3 is TGTGCCATCAGGACAGGGGCGGTGGACACCGGGGAGCTGTTTTTT. The encoded protein is CAIRTGAVDTGELFF.